A single TCR beta chain is shown here with its context. Other DNA sequences from this sample encode an identical CDR3 as well. Clones were sequenced by immunoSEQ multiplex PCR, and TCRdb holds only the in-frame ones, with some missing. This sample yields around 140,000 clones, of which 85% to 90% are seen a single time; just over 7.5% belongs to the top ten. This entry comes from a study of control samples from healthy donors and cancer patients. This clonotype was obtained from a man in his fifties with head and neck cancer. The sequenced sample consisted of PBMCs.

CDR3 region: CASSQGAGSYEQYF. The CDR3 nucleotides read TGTGCCAGCAGCCAGGGGGCCGGCTCCTACGAGCAGTACTTC. This chain connects TRBV3-1 (or the pseudogene TRBV3-2) to TRBJ2-7, with D perhaps matching TRBD1 (6 bases). CDR3 size: 14 residues. Germline CDR1 and CDR2: LGHDT and YNNKEL (reference sequence). With 3 bases removed from V and 0 bases from J, the gap between germline ends came to 9 bases.